These T cell receptor beta chains were read from a single sample in a study of shared clonotypes between healthy human individuals. TCRdb's copy holds only in-frame clones and misses some; the assay was immunoSEQ multiplex PCR. Among about 230,000 clones, 60% to 80% were seen once, and the ten largest hold 11%. The specimen sequenced was memory CD4+ T cells sorted from blood. The receptors come from a man younger than 45 in good health. CDR3s include the opening cysteine and the closing phenylalanine or tryptophan. The order of the fields is clone size, J gene, D gene, V gene, CDR3 DNA, CDR3 protein. A D gene is named only where the DNA matches it firmly. A clone size is listed for some rows: how often the clone was seen (once, few, many), or a class if it is expanded.

few	TRBJ1-4	.	TRBV5-1	TGCGCCAGCAGCTTGGGATTGAGCGCAACTAATGAAAAACTGTTTTTT	CASSLGLSATNEKLFF
.	TRBJ2-3	.	TRBV5-8	TGTGCCAGCGCAAAAATGGGAGATGCCACAGATACGCAGTATTTT	CASAKMGDATDTQYF
.	TRBJ2-2	.	TRBV5-1	TGCGCCAGCAGCGAACAGGGATCGGGCACCGGGGAGCTGTTTTTT	CASSEQGSGTGELFF
.	TRBJ1-2	TRBD1	TRBV9	TGTGCCAGCAGCGTAGAATACGACAGGGTGGTTAATGGCTACACCTTC	CASSVEYDRVVNGYTF
.	TRBJ2-2	TRBD1	TRBV7-9	TGTGCCAGCAGTCGACAGGGGCTTTCCCTCACCGGGGAGCTGTTTTTT	CASSRQGLSLTGELFF
.	TRBJ1-2	.	TRBV2	TGTGCCAGCAGGCCACCCGGGACACTGTATGGCTACACCTTC	CASRPPGTLYGYTF
.	TRBJ1-4	TRBD1	TRBV5-1	TGCGCCAGCAGCTTGGTGTCCGGGGACAGAAAACTGTTTTTT	CASSLVSGDRKLFF
.	TRBJ2-3	.	TRBV2	TGTGCCAGCAGTGATGACAGAGAGTACACAGATACGCAGTATTTT	CASSDDREYTDTQYF
.	TRBJ1-2	.	TRBV10-2	TGCGCCAGCAGTGAAGGGGGTTGGAGCTTGGGGATTTATGGCTACACCTTC	CASSEGGWSLGIYGYTF
.	TRBJ1-3	.	TRBV6-5	TGTGCCAGCAGTTACTCCAACAGATTATCTGGAAACACCATATATTTT	CASSYSNRLSGNTIYF
few	TRBJ2-6	.	TRBV27	TGTGCCAGCAGACTCTGGGGTTCTGGGGCCAACGTCCTGACTTTC	CASRLWGSGANVLTF
.	TRBJ1-5	TRBD1	TRBV28	TGTGCCAGCAGTTTAGCGGGACAGGGATATCAGCCCCAGCATTTT	CASSLAGQGYQPQHF
.	TRBJ2-3	.	TRBV5-6	TGTGCCAGCAGCTTGTTGCGCACAGATACGCAGTATTTT	CASSLLRTDTQYF
.	TRBJ1-2	.	TRBV5-6	TGTGCCAGCAGCTTGACCAACGGACAGAACTATGGCTACACCTTC	CASSLTNGQNYGYTF
.	TRBJ2-5	TRBD2	TRBV10-3	TGTGCCATCAGTGAGTCGAACGGGGGGAAGAGGGAGACCCAGTACTTC	CAISESNGGKRETQYF
few	TRBJ1-2	.	TRBV11-2	TGTGCCAGCAGCTTAGGCGGAATGGGCTACACCTTC	CASSLGGMGYTF
once	TRBJ1-2	TRBD1	TRBV5-1	TGCGCCAGCAGCTTGGGAACAGGGGGTAATGGCTACACCTTC	CASSLGTGGNGYTF
few	TRBJ1-3	.	TRBV11-2	TGTGCCAGCAGCTTAGTAAGGGACGGTTATTCTCCCTCTGGAAACACCATATATTTT	CASSLVRDGYSPSGNTIYF
.	TRBJ2-1	.	TRBV21-1	TGTGCCAGCAGCAAATGGCTTACTAGCTCCTACAATGAGCAGTTCTTC	CASSKWLTSSYNEQFF
few	TRBJ1-4	TRBD1	TRBV19	TGTGCCAGTAGTGGCGGACAGGGAGGAAAACTGTTTTTT	CASSGGQGGKLFF
once	TRBJ1-3	TRBD1	TRBV18	TGTGCCAGCTCACCTACAGGGGAACCTGGAAACACCATATATTTT	CASSPTGEPGNTIYF
many	TRBJ2-5	TRBD2	TRBV15	TGTGCCACCAGCAGTGGACTAGCGGGAGGCGGAGGGCAAGAGACCCAGTACTTC	CATSSGLAGGGGQETQYF